This is a list of T cell receptor beta chains from one sample in a study of breast tumors, draining lymph nodes, adjacent tissues. TCRdb ran MiXCR on the multiplex PCR reads and lists one entry per CDR3 protein. This table has 150,000 to 200,000 distinct CDR3 sequences, roughly a third appearing once. The sample consisted of axillary lymph node tissue. These TCRs come from a female donor with breast cancer. Some clones in this sample may be carry-over from other donors' samples. Each CDR3 is given without its conserved first and last residue. Each record gives: D gene, J gene, V gene, CDR3 protein. D genes are given only for firm matches.

>NA|TRBJ1-1|TRBV19
ASSIGRNRYTEAF
>NA|TRBJ2-5|TRBV6-2/TRBV6-3
ASRGFRGETQY
>NA|TRBJ1-1|TRBV7-9
ASSFGTGRTLGAF
>NA|TRBJ2-1|TRBV19
ASTPALRGIEYEQF
>TRBD2|TRBJ2-2|TRBV13
ASSLLGTSGNTGELF
>NA|TRBJ1-5|TRBV5-1
ASSFEGGNQPQH
>NA|TRBJ1-3|TRBV7-7
ASSSAGPGANTIY
>NA|TRBJ2-7|TRBV11-1
ASSLTPGNSYEQY
>TRBD2|TRBJ2-1|TRBV7-3
ASSSGGPYNEQF
>TRBD1|TRBJ2-1|TRBV12-3/TRBV12-4
ASSWDRGPYNEQL
>TRBD2|TRBJ2-2|TRBV19
ASSDLAGARNTGELF
>NA|TRBJ2-3|TRBV12-3/TRBV12-4
ASSPYRPGADTQY
>NA|TRBJ1-5|TRBV18
ASSRGGSNQPQH
>NA|TRBJ1-1|TRBV19
ASSKITGNTEAF
>TRBD1|TRBJ1-6|TRBV20-1
SADDRAESSYNSPLH
>NA|TRBJ2-6|TRBV20-1
SARASQVPTGANVLT
>TRBD1|TRBJ1-4|TRBV7-9
ASSLVGQGTEKLF
>TRBD2|TRBJ2-1|TRBV11-2
ATRGGARNEQF
>TRBD1|TRBJ2-2|TRBV11-3
ASSPRTGVNTGELF
>TRBD2|TRBJ2-3|TRBV15
ATSSSSGESSTDTQY
>TRBD1|TRBJ1-6|TRBV9
ASSTGTGNSPLH
>NA|TRBJ2-5|TRBV6-6
ASSYSGKETQY
>NA|TRBJ2-3|TRBV13
ASSLGIGGRADTQY
>NA|TRBJ2-6|TRBV19
ASSGGQTRTNVLT
>TRBD2|TRBJ2-1|TRBV5-4
ASSLLAGSYNEQF
>NA|TRBJ2-7|TRBV19
ASSYLGGINEQY
>NA|TRBJ2-3|TRBV7-8
ASRRGSYTDTQY
>NA|TRBJ2-1|TRBV12-3/TRBV12-4
ASSLRVYEQF
>TRBD2|TRBJ2-6|TRBV20-1
SASGGPHLNSGANVLT
>NA|TRBJ2-5|TRBV11-2
ASSLDFPGLPGETQY
>NA|TRBJ2-3|TRBV6-2/TRBV6-3
ASGYSFDSNTDTQY